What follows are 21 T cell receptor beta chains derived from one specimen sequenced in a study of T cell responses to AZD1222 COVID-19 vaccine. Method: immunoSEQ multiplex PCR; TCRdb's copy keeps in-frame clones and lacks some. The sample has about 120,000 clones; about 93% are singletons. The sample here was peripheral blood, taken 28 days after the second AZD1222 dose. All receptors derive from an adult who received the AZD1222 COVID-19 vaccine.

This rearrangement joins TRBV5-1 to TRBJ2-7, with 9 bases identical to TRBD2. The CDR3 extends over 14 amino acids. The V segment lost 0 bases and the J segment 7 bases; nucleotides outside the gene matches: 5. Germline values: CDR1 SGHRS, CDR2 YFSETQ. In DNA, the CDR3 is TGCGCCAGCAGCTTGGAGGGACTAGCTAGAGAGCAGTACTTC. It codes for CASSLEGLAREQYF.

The CDR3 bases are TGCAGGTCCCAGAGGGGTAATGAGCAGTTCTTC. This encodes CRSQRGNEQFF. The V gene is TRBV20-1, the J gene TRBJ2-1; tentatively, D is TRBD1 or TRBD2 (5 bases each). Germline CDR1 DFQATT, CDR2 SNEGSKA (reference sequence). The CDR3 has 11 residues.

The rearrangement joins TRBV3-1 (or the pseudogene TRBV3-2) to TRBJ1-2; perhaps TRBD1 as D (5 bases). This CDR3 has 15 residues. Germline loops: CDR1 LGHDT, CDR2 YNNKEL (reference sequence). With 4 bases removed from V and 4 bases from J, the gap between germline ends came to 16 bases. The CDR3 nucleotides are TGTGCCAGCAGCCCGAGACTTGGGACTTTCTATGGCTACACCTTC. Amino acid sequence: CASSPRLGTFYGYTF.

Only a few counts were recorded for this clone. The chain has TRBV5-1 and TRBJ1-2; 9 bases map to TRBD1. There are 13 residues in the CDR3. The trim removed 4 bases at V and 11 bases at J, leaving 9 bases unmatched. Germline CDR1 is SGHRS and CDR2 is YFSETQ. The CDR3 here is CASSKGQGGGYTF. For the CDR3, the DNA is TGCGCCAGCAGCAAGGGACAGGGAGGAGGTTACACCTTC.

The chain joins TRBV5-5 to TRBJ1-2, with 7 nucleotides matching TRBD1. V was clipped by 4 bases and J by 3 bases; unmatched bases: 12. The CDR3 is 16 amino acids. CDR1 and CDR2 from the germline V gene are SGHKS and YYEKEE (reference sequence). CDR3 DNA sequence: TGTGCCAGCAGCACCTCACCGGGACAGAGATACTATGGCTACACCTTC. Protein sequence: CASSTSPGQRYYGYTF.

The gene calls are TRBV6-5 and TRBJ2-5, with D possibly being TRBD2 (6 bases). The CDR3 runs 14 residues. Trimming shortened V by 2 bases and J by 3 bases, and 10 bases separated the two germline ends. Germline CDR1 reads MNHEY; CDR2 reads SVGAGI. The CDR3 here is CASSYGTEKETQYF. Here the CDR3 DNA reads TGTGCCAGCAGTTACGGGACTGAGAAAGAGACCCAGTACTTC.

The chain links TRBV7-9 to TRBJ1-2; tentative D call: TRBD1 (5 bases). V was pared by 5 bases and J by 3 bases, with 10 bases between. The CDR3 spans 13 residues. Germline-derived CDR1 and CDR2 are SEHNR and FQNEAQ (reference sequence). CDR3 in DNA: TGTGCCAGCAGCCCCGTGGGGGACTATGGCTACACCTTC. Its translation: CASSPVGDYGYTF.

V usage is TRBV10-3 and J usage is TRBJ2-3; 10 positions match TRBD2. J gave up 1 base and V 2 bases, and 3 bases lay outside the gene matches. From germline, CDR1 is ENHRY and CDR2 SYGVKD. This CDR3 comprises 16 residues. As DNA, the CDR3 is TGTGCCATCAGTGAGCGCCTAGCGGGAGGCACAGATACGCAGTATTTT. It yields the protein CAISERLAGGTDTQYF.

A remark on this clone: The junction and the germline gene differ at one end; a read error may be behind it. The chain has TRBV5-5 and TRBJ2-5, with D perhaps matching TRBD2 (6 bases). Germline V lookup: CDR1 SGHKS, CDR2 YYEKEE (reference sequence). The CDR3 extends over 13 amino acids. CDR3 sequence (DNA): TGTGCCAGCAGCCTGAACACATGGGGGGACGGGGACTTC. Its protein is CASSLNTWGDGDF. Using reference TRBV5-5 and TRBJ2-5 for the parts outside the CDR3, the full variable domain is DAGVTQSPTHLIKTRGQQVTLRCSPISGHKSVSWYQQVLGQGPQFIFQYYEKEERGRGNFPDRFSARQFPNYSSELNVNALLLGDSALYLCASSLNTWGDGDFGPGTRLLVL.

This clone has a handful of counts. As DNA, the CDR3 is TGTGCCAGCAGGAATGGTGGCTACACCTTC. Translating gives CASRNGGYTF. The rearrangement links TRBV6-5 to TRBJ1-2; D gene ambiguous. With 6 bases removed from V and 7 bases from J, the gap between germline ends came to 6 bases. This CDR3 has 10 amino acids. Germline assignment: CDR1 MNHEY and CDR2 SVGAGI.

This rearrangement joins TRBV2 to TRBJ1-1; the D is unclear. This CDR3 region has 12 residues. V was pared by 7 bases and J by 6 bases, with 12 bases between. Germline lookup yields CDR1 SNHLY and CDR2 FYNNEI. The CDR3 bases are TGTGCCAGCACCCCTGGTGCCGCTGAAGCTTTCTTT. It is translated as CASTPGAAEAFF.

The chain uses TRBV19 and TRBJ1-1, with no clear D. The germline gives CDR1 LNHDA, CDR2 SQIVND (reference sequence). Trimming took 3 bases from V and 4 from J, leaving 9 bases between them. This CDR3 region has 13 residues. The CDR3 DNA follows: TGTGCCAGTAGTATCGGACGGGGCACTGAAGCTTTCTTT. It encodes CASSIGRGTEAFF.

CDR3: CASSLTSGSFNEQFF. Written as DNA, the CDR3 is TGTGCCAGCAGCCTAACTAGCGGGAGCTTCAATGAGCAGTTCTTC. V and J are TRBV6-5 and TRBJ2-1; 11 nucleotides agree with TRBD2. Germline loops: CDR1 MNHEY, CDR2 SVGAGI. Trimming took 6 bases from V and 6 from J; bases not matched to a gene: 7. The CDR3 is made up of 15 amino acids.

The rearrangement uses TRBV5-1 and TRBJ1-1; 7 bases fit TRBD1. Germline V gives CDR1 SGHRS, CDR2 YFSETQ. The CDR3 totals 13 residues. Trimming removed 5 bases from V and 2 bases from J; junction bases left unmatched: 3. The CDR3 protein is CASRGTENTEAFF. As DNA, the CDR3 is TGCGCCAGCAGGGGGACAGAAAACACTGAAGCTTTCTTT.

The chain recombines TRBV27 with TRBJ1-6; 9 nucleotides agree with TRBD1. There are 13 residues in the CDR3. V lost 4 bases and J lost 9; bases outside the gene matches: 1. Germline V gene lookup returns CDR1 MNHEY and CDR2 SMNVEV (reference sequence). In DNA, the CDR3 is TGTGCCAGCAGTTGGGACAGGGCTTCACCCCTCCACTTT. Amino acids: CASSWDRASPLHF.

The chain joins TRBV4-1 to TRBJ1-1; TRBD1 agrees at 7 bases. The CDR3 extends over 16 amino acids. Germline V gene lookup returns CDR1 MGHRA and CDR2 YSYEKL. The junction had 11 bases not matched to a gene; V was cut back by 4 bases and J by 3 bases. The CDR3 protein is CASSPRQGKVDTEAFF. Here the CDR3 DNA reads TGCGCCAGCAGCCCTCGACAGGGAAAAGTGGACACTGAAGCTTTCTTT.

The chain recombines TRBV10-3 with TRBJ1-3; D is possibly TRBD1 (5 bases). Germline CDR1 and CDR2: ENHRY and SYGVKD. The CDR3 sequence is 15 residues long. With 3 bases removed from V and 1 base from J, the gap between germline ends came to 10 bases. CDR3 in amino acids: CAISDRDRSGNTIYF. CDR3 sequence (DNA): TGTGCCATCAGTGACAGGGATCGTTCTGGAAACACCATATATTTT.

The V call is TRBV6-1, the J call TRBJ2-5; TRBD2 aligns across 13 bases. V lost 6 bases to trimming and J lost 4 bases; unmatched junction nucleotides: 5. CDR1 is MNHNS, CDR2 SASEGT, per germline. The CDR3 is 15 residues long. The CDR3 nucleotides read TGTGCCAGCAGGCCACTAGCGGGGGGGAGAGAGACCCAGTACTTC. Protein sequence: CASRPLAGGRETQYF.

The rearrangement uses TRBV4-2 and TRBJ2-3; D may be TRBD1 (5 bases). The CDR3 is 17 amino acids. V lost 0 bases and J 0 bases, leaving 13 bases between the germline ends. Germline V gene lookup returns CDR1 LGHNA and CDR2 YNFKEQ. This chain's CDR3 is CASSQDGAVLSTDTQYF. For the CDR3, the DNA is TGTGCCAGCAGCCAAGATGGGGCGGTACTAAGCACAGATACGCAGTATTTT.

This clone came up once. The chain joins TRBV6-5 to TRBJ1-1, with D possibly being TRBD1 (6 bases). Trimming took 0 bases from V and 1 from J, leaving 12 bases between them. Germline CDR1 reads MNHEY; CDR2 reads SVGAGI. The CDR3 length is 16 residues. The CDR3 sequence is CASSYSDHRENTEAFF. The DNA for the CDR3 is TGTGCCAGCAGTTACTCTGACCACAGGGAGAACACTGAAGCTTTCTTT.

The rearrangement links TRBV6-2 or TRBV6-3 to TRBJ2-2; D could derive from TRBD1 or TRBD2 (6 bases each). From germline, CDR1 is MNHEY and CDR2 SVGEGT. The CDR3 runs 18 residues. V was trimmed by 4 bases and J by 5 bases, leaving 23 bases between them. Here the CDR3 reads CASSSILGRGAETGELFF. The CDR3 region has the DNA TGTGCCAGCAGTTCCATCCTCGGAAGGGGGGCGGAAACCGGGGAGCTGTTTTTT.